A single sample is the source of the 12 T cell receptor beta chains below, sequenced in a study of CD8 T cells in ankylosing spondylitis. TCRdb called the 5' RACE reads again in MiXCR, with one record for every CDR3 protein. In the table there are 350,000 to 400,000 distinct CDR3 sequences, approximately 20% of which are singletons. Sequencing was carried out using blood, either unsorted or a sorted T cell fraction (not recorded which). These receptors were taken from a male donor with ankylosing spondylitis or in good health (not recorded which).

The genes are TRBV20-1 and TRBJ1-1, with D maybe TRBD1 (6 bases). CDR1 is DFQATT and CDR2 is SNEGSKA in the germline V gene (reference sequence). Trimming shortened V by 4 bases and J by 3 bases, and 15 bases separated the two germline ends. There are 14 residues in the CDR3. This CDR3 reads CSATSSQGYTEAFF. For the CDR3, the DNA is TGCAGTGCTACCTCTTCCCAGGGGTACACTGAAGCTTTCTTT.

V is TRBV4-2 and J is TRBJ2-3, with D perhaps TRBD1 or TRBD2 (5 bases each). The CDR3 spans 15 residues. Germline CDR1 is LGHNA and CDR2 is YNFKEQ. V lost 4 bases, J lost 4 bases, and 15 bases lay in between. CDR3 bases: TGTGCCAGCAGCCCCCCCGAGGGGTTAGCAGATACGCAGTATTTT. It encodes CASSPPEGLADTQYF.

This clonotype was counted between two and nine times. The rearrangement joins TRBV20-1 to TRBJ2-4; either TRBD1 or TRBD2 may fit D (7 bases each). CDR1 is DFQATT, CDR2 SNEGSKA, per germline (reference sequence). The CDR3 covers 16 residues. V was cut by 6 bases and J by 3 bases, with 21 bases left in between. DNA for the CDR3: TGCAGTGCCCCAGGGGGGGGCGCAGTAGTCAAAAACATTCAGTACTTC. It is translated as CSAPGGGAVVKNIQYF.

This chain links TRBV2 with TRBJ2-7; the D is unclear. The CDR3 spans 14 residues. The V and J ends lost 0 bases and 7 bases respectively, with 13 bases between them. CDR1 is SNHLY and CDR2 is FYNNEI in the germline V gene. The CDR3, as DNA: TGTGCCAGCAGTGAAGCCTCCAGTGGCGAGGAGCAGTACTTC. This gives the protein CASSEASSGEEQYF.

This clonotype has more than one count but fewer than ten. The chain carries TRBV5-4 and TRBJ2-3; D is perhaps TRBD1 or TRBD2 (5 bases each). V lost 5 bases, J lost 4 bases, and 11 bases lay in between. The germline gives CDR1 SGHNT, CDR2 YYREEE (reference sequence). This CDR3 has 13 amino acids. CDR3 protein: CASRLRGADTQYF. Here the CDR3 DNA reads TGTGCCAGCAGGCTGAGGGGCGCAGATACGCAGTATTTT.

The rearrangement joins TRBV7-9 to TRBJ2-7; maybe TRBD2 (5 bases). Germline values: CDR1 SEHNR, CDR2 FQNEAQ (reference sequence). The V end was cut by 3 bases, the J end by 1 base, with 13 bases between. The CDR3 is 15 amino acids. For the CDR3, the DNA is TGTGCCAGCAGCTTCGGGGAAGACGGGTCCTACGAGCAGTACTTC. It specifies CASSFGEDGSYEQYF.

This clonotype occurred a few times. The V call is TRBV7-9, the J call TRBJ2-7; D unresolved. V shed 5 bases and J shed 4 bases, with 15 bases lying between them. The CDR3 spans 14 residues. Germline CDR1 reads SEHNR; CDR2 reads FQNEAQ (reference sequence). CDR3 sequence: CASSALESFYEQYF. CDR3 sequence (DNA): TGTGCCAGCAGCGCCCTTGAATCCTTTTACGAGCAGTACTTC. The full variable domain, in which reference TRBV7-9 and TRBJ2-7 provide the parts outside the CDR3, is DTGVSQNPRHKITKRGQNVTFRCDPISEHNRLYWYRQTLGQGPEFLTYFQNEAQLEKSRLLSDRFSAERPKGSFSTLEIQRTEQGDSAMYLCASSALESFYEQYFGPGTRLTVT.

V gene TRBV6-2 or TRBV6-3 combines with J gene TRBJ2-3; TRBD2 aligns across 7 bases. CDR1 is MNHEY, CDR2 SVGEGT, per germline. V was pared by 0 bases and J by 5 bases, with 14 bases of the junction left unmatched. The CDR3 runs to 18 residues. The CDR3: CASSYSQRDLISVDTQYF. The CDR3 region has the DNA TGTGCCAGCAGTTACTCGCAGCGGGATCTTATCTCAGTAGATACGCAGTATTTT.

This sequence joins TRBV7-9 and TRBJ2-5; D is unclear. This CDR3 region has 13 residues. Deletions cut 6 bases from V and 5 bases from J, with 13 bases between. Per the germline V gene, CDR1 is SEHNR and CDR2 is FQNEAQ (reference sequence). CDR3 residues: CASRPPIKETQYF. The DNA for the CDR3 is TGTGCCAGCAGGCCACCAATCAAGGAGACCCAGTACTTC.

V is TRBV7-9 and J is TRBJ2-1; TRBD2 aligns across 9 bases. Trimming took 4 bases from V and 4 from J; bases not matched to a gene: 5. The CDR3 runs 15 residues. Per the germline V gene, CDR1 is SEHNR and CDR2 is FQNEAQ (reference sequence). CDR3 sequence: CASSWGLAPYNEQFF. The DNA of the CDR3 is TGTGCCAGCAGCTGGGGACTAGCTCCTTACAATGAGCAGTTCTTC.

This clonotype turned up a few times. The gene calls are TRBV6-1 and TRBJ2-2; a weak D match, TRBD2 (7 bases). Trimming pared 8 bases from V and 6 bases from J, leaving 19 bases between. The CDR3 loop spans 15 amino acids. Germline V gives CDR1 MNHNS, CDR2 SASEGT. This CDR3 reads CASGGLRLAPGELFF. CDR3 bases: TGTGCCAGCGGGGGGCTAAGACTAGCCCCCGGGGAGCTGTTTTTT.

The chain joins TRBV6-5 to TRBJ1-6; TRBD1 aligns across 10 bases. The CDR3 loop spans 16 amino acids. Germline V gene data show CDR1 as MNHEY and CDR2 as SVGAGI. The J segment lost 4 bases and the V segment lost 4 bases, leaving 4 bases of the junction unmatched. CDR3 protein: CASSLPGQGYNSPLHF. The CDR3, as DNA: TGTGCCAGCAGTTTACCGGGACAGGGGTATAATTCACCCCTCCACTTT.